The sequence of this TCR beta chain was determined in a study of CD8+CD57+ T cells in acquired aplastic anemia. In the study overall: Sorted CD4+ and CD8+ cells yielded approximately 3.4 ug of DNA on average.

In patients chosen for sequencing, flow cytometry had shown CD8+CD57+ cell expansion. For CDR3 and TCR beta VDJ profiling, genomic DNA was the template used. TCRdb passed the reads through MiXCR, listing each CDR3 protein once. The data hold fewer than 85,000 distinct CDR3 sequences, with about 70% observed a single time. This clonotype has a single count. This CDR3 region has 14 residues. V lost 3 bases and J lost 1, with 13 bases in between. Germline CDR1 and CDR2: DFQATT and SNEGSKA (reference sequence). Sequencing was done on a sample of sorted CD4+, CD8+, or CD8+CD57+ T cells (not recorded which) from PBMCs. This clonotype originated in a human donor with aplastic anemia. This chain connects TRBV20-1 to TRBJ2-7; tentative D call: TRBD2 (5 bases). The CDR3 region is CSARPRDSSYEQYF. In nucleotides, the CDR3 is TGCAGTGCTAGGCCCCGGGATTCATCCTACGAGCAGTACTTC.